The present T cell receptor (beta chain) was sequenced within a study of EBV T-cell therapy then PD-1 blockade in nasopharyngeal carcinoma. Assay used: immunoSEQ multiplex PCR; TCRdb lists only in-frame clones, some missing. The table lists about 19,000 clones, roughly 84% of them singletons. A word on this clone: The antigen is undetermined.

Treatment specified: AdE1-LMPpoly-expanded autologous EBV-specific T-cell therapy followed by anti-PD-1 nivolumab. Germline V gives CDR1 LGHNT, CDR2 FRNRAP. There are 13 residues in the CDR3. V shed 1 base and J shed 5 bases, with 6 bases lying between them. Sample: CD8+ T cells from blood, taken between days 30 and 35 from a patient whose treatment included autologous EBV-specific T cells and nivolumab. J is TRBJ2-1 and V is TRBV12-5; no reliable D call. The receptor was isolated from a man aged 40-49 years with nasopharyngeal carcinoma. For the CDR3, the DNA is TGTGCTAGTGGTTTGGCTGCAGACAATGAGCAGTTCTTC. Protein product: CASGLAADNEQFF.